This is a list of T cell receptor beta chains from one sample in a study of T cells in Graves' hyperthyroidism and ophthalmopathy. Via MiXCR, TCRdb re-called the multiplex PCR reads, giving one row per CDR3 protein. The sample lists over 550,000 distinct CDR3 sequences; 16% were seen once. Sequencing used blood. All receptors derive from a woman between 18 and 30 years old with Graves' hyperthyroidism. Both conserved end residues are part of each CDR3. Fields, in order: CDR3 protein, CDR3 DNA, J gene, V gene, clone size, D gene. The D gene is left open where the match is weak. Only part of the rows carry a size: once, few, many, or a class if the clone is expanded.

CDR3 protein: CASSKIGPRDYNEQFF
CDR3 DNA: TGTGCCAGCAGCAAAATCGGGCCCAGGGACTACAATGAGCAGTTCTTC
J gene: TRBJ2-1
V gene: TRBV7-9
clone size: few
D gene: .

CDR3 protein: CSASTSGGGYGYTF
CDR3 DNA: TGCAGTGCCTCCACGTCAGGGGGGGGCTATGGCTACACCTTC
J gene: TRBJ1-2
V gene: TRBV20-1
clone size: .
D gene: TRBD1

CDR3 protein: CASSLRRGMNTEAFF
CDR3 DNA: TGTGCCAGCAGCCTGAGACGGGGCATGAACACTGAAGCTTTCTTT
J gene: TRBJ1-1
V gene: TRBV7-2
clone size: many
D gene: .

CDR3 protein: CSALTPRDSYGYTF
CDR3 DNA: TGCAGTGCCCTAACCCCTCGGGACAGCTATGGCTACACCTTC
J gene: TRBJ1-2
V gene: TRBV20-1
clone size: .
D gene: TRBD1

CDR3 protein: CASSFGTGNSYEQYF
CDR3 DNA: TGTGCCAGCAGCTTTGGGACAGGGAACTCCTACGAGCAGTACTTC
J gene: TRBJ2-7
V gene: TRBV5-5
clone size: .
D gene: TRBD1

CDR3 protein: CASSEDQGAVTGELFF
CDR3 DNA: TGTGCCAGCAGTGAAGACCAGGGGGCTGTCACCGGGGAGCTGTTTTTT
J gene: TRBJ2-2
V gene: TRBV2
clone size: many
D gene: TRBD1

CDR3 protein: CANSVRAVSGNTIYF
CDR3 DNA: TGTGCCAACAGCGTACGGGCAGTCTCTGGAAACACCATATATTTT
J gene: TRBJ1-3
V gene: TRBV9
clone size: few
D gene: .

CDR3 protein: CASSGITYEQYF
CDR3 DNA: TGTGCCAGCAGCGGAATTACCTACGAGCAGTACTTC
J gene: TRBJ2-7
V gene: TRBV13
clone size: many
D gene: .

CDR3 protein: CASSQDRTVTNEKLFF
CDR3 DNA: TGCGCCAGCAGCCAAGATAGGACAGTGACTAATGAAAAACTGTTTTTT
J gene: TRBJ1-4
V gene: TRBV4-1
clone size: .
D gene: .

CDR3 protein: CASTQNRGPDTQYF
CDR3 DNA: TGTGCCAGCACACAGAACAGGGGACCAGATACGCAGTATTTT
J gene: TRBJ2-3
V gene: TRBV11-2
clone size: many
D gene: TRBD1

CDR3 protein: CASSPGETRRYYEQYF
CDR3 DNA: TGTGCCAGCAGTCCTGGAGAAACGCGAAGGTACTACGAGCAGTACTTC
J gene: TRBJ2-7
V gene: TRBV6-1
clone size: few
D gene: .